What follows describes a single T cell receptor (beta chain). This entry is derived from a study of OX40 agonist ivuxolimab in advanced cancers. TCRdb's copy holds only in-frame clones and misses some; the assay was immunoSEQ multiplex PCR. The table includes 100,000 to 150,000 clones, 90% detected once. Trimming cost V 5 bases and J 4 bases, with 14 bases left between them. Germline CDR1 reads MGHDK; CDR2 reads SYGVNS. The CDR3 length is 14 residues. The origin of this receptor is an adult with an advanced solid tumor such as melanoma, head and neck, liver or kidney cancer. The chain recombines TRBV25-1 with TRBJ1-1; D may be TRBD1 (6 bases). Sequenced here: CD4+ or CD8+ T cells sorted from blood, sampled in a trial of the OX40 agonist ivuxolimab. The CDR3 here is CASSPMTGTTEAFF. DNA of the CDR3: TGTGCCAGCAGTCCCATGACAGGCACCACTGAAGCTTTCTTT.